Sequencing of this T cell receptor (beta chain) was carried out in a study of T cell repertoires in cytomegalovirus infection. Study information: A matching HLA type, together with CMV infection, was signaled by public TCR beta signatures.

TCRdb independently ran MiXCR on the reads; one entry per CDR3 protein. Here the sample spans around 800,000 distinct CDR3 sequences, less than 35% being singletons. The sample holds a few counts of this clonotype. Its antigen is as yet unknown. Study-wide findings and caveats: There were HLA-C-restricted CMV-specific TCR beta clonotypes dominating the ex vivo response. Identification of carriers of CMV plus the relevant HLA was performed using cumulative public TCR beta family frequency.

V lost 4 bases and J lost 6, with 9 bases in between. Germline V CDR1 and CDR2: MNHEY, SVGAGI. This CDR3 has 12 residues. Sequencing used cultured CD8+ T cells from PBMCs, obtained from culture after CMV antigen stimulation. This TCR derives from a human donor in good health (CMV status not recorded). Some clones in this sample may be carry-over from other donors' samples. The chain is built from TRBV6-5 and TRBJ1-2, with D hard to call. The CDR3 sequence is CASSSGDNGYTF. In DNA, the CDR3 is TGTGCCAGCAGTTCCGGGGATAATGGCTACACCTTC.